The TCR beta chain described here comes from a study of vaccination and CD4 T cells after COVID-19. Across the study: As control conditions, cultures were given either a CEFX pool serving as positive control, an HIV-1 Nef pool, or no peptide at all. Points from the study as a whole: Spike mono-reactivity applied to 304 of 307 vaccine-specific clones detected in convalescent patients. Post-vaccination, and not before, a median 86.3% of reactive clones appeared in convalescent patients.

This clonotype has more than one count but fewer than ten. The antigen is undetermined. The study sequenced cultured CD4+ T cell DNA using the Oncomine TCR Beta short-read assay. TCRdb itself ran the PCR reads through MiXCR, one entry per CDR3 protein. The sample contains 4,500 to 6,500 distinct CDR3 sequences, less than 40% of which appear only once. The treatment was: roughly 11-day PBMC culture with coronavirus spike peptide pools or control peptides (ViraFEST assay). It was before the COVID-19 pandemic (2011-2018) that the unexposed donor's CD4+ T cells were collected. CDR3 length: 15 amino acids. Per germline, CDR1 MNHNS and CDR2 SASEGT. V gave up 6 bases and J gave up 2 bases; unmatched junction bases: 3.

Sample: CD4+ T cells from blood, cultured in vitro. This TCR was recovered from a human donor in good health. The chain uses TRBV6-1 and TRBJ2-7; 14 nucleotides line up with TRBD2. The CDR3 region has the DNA TGTGCCAGCAGGGGGACTAGCGGGGGAGCCTACGAGCAGTACTTC. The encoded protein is CASRGTSGGAYEQYF.